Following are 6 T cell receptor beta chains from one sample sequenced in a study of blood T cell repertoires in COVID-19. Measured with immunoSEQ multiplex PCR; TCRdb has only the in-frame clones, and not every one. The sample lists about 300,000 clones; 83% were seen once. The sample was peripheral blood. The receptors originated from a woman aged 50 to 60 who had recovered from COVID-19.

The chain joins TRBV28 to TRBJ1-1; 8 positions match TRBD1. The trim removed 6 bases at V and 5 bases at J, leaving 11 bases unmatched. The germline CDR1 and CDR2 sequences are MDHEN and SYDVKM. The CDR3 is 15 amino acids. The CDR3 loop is CASRAGGAQTTEAFF. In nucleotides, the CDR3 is TGTGCCAGCAGAGCAGGGGGCGCACAGACGACTGAAGCTTTCTTT.

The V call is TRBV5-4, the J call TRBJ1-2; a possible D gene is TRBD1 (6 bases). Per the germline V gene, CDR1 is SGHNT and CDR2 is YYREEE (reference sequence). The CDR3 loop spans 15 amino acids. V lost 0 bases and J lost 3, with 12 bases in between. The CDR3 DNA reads TGTGCCAGCAGCTTGGCCACAGGGAGGGACTATGGCTACACCTTC. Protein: CASSLATGRDYGYTF.

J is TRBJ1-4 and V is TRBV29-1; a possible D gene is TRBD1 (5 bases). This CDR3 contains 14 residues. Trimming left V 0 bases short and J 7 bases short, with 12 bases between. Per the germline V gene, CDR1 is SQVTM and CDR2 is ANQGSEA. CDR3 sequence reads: CSVEDQGLSEKLFF. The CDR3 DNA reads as TGCAGCGTTGAAGATCAGGGCTTGAGTGAAAAACTGTTTTTT.

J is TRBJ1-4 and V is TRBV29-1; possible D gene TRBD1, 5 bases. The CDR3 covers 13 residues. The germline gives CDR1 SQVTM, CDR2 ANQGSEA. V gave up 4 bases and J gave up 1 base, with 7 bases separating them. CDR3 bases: TGCAGCGTTGTTACAGGAACTAATGAAAAACTGTTTTTT. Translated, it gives CSVVTGTNEKLFF.

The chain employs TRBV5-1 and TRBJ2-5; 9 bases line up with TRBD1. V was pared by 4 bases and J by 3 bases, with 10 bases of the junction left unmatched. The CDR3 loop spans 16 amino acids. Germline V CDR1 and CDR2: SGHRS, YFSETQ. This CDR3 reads CASSHTGGPTEETQYF. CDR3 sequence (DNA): TGCGCCAGCAGCCATACAGGGGGCCCCACGGAAGAGACCCAGTACTTC. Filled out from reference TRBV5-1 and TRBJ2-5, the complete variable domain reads KAGVTQTPRYLIKTRGQQVTLSCSPISGHRSVSWYQQTPGQGLQFLFEYFSETQRNKGNFPGRFSGRQFSNSRSEMNVSTLELGDSALYLCASSHTGGPTEETQYFGPGTRLLVL.

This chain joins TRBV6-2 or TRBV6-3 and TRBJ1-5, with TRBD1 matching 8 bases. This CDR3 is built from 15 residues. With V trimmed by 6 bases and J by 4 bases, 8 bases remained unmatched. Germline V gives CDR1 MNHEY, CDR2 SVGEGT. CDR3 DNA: TGTGCCAGCAGCCGGGACAGGACCTTAAATCAGCCCCAGCATTTT. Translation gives CASSRDRTLNQPQHF.